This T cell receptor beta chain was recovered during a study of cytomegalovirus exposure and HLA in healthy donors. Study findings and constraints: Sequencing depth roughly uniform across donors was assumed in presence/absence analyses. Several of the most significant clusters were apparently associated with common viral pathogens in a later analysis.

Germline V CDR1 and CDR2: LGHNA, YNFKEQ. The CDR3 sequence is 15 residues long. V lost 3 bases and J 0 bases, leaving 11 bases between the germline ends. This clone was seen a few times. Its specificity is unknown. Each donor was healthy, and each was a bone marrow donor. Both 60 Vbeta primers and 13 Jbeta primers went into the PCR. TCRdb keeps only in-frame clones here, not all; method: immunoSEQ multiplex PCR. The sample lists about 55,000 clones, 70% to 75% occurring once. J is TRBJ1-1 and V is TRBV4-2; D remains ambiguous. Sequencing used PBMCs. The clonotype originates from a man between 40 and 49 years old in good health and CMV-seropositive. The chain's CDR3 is CASSHLGQLNTEAFF. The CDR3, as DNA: TGTGCCAGCAGCCATCTAGGCCAGCTGAACACTGAAGCTTTCTTT.